Shown below are 27 T cell receptor beta chains from a single sample sequenced in a study of shared clonotypes between healthy human individuals. Sequenced by immunoSEQ multiplex PCR; TCRdb stores in-frame clones only, minus some. The sample consists of roughly 1,100,000 clones, about three quarters of them appearing once. The sequenced sample was memory CD4+ T cells sorted from blood. The sample's subset: CD45RA-negative fraction. The source is a young man in good health.

This clone was observed a single time. The chain has TRBV7-9 and TRBJ2-2; no clear D. V gave up 2 bases and J gave up 7 bases, with 11 bases separating them. Looked up from germline, CDR1 is SEHNR and CDR2 is FQNEAQ (reference sequence). CDR3 size: 14 residues. The CDR3 DNA is TGTGCCAGCAGCTTAAATAGTCGGGTCGGGGAGCTGTTTTTT. It codes for CASSLNSRVGELFF. The full variable domain, in which reference TRBV7-9 and TRBJ2-2 provide the parts outside the CDR3, is DTGVSQNPRHKITKRGQNVTFRCDPISEHNRLYWYRQTLGQGPEFLTYFQNEAQLEKSRLLSDRFSAERPKGSFSTLEIQRTEQGDSAMYLCASSLNSRVGELFFGEGSRLTVL.

V usage is TRBV5-7 and J usage is TRBJ2-2, with D uncertain. TRBV5-7 falls under the ORF class, with uncertain function. V lost 1 base to trimming and J lost 7 bases, with 5 bases between them. The CDR3 is made up of 12 amino acids. CDR3 loop: CASSLSNGELFF. The CDR3 bases are TGTGCCAGCAGCTTGTCTAACGGGGAGCTGTTTTTT.

This sequence joins TRBV7-9 and TRBJ2-7; 10 nucleotides align to TRBD1. Germline lookup yields CDR1 SEHNR and CDR2 FQNEAQ (reference sequence). Losses at the gene ends were 4 bases for V and 6 bases for J; bases not matched to a gene: 12. The length of the CDR3 is 16 residues. As DNA, the CDR3 is TGTGCCAGCAGCTCCCGATTACCGGGACAGGGGCTCGAGCAGTACTTC. This encodes CASSSRLPGQGLEQYF.

The genes are TRBV5-1 and TRBJ1-5, with 7 bases lining up with TRBD1. The CDR3 consists of 15 residues. CDR1 SGHRS and CDR2 YFSETQ come from the germline V gene. The V segment lost 0 bases and the J segment 4 bases; nucleotides outside the gene matches: 4. The CDR3 DNA reads as TGCGCCAGCAGCTTGGCCGGGACAGCTAATCAGCCCCAGCATTTT. Amino acids: CASSLAGTANQPQHF.

The V gene is TRBV5-1, the J gene TRBJ2-3; D is uncertain. Trimming cost V 4 bases and J 2 bases, with 11 bases left between them. Germline loops: CDR1 SGHRS, CDR2 YFSETQ. CDR3 length: 14 amino acids. The DNA for the CDR3 is TGCGCCAGCAGCGGCCAGCCCTTCACAGATACGCAGTATTTT. Amino acids: CASSGQPFTDTQYF.

J is TRBJ1-2 and V is TRBV7-3; D may be TRBD1 (5 bases). Germline assignment: CDR1 SGHTA and CDR2 FQGTGA. The length of the CDR3 is 13 residues. Trimming removed 5 bases from V and 3 bases from J, with 10 bases in between. Here the CDR3 DNA reads TGTGCCAGCAGCCCCGGCAGGGACTATGGCTACACCTTC. This sequence encodes CASSPGRDYGYTF. Complete variable domain (other parts from reference TRBV7-3 and TRBJ1-2): GAGVSQTPSNKVTEKGKYVELRCDPISGHTALYWYRQSLGQGPEFLIYFQGTGAADDSGLPNDRFFAVRPEGSVSTLKIQRTERGDSAVYLCASSPGRDYGYTFGSGTRLTVV.

The chain links TRBV5-4 to TRBJ2-7; no firm D call. The CDR3 contains 12 residues. CDR1 and CDR2 (germline): SGHNT, YYREEE (reference sequence). Trimming pared 5 bases from V and 4 bases from J, leaving 10 bases between. The CDR3, as DNA: TGTGCCAGCAGTTATCTAGGTTACGAGCAGTACTTC. Its protein is CASSYLGYEQYF.

The rearrangement uses TRBV7-9 and TRBJ1-4, with 7 bases aligning to TRBD1. Trimming took 4 bases from V and 2 from J; bases not matched to a gene: 4. Germline CDR1 and CDR2: SEHNR and FQNEAQ (reference sequence). CDR3 length equals 15 residues. DNA of the CDR3: TGTGCCAGCAGCTCCTACAGGGGCACTAATGAAAAACTGTTTTTT. Translating it yields CASSSYRGTNEKLFF.

This chain connects TRBV5-1 to TRBJ2-7; 11 nucleotides agree with TRBD1. The length of the CDR3 is 15 residues. Germline V gene data show CDR1 as SGHRS and CDR2 as YFSETQ. J was trimmed by 3 bases and V by 8 bases; bases with no gene match: 10. The CDR3 DNA is TGCGCCAGAACTATCCCGGGACAGGGGGTCTACGAGCAGTACTTC. It specifies CARTIPGQGVYEQYF. The full variable domain, rest sourced from reference TRBV5-1 and TRBJ2-7, is KAGVTQTPRYLIKTRGQQVTLSCSPISGHRSVSWYQQTPGQGLQFLFEYFSETQRNKGNFPGRFSGRQFSNSRSEMNVSTLELGDSALYLCARTIPGQGVYEQYFGPGTRLTVT.

The chain uses TRBV6-1 and TRBJ1-1; D may be TRBD1 (5 bases). V was pared by 4 bases and J by 1 base, with 16 bases between. The germline CDR1 and CDR2 sequences are MNHNS and SASEGT. The CDR3 is 16 residues long. In DNA form, the CDR3 reads TGTGCCAGCAGTGGGTGGGACCCCTCTCGGAACACTGAAGCTTTCTTT. Translated, it gives CASSGWDPSRNTEAFF.

The chain joins TRBV5-1 to TRBJ2-5; D is perhaps TRBD1 or TRBD2 (5 bases each). This CDR3 comprises 14 residues. Germline V lookup: CDR1 SGHRS, CDR2 YFSETQ. V was shortened by 4 bases and J by 1 base, with 11 bases between the two germline ends. The CDR3 coding sequence is TGCGCCAGCAGCGGGGACGGGATCCAAGAGACCCAGTACTTC. Amino acids: CASSGDGIQETQYF.

The chain couples TRBV5-1 to TRBJ1-2; the match to TRBD1 covers 9 bases. This CDR3 is built from 16 residues. Per germline, CDR1 SGHRS and CDR2 YFSETQ. V lost 1 base and J lost 6; bases outside the gene matches: 10. This CDR3 reads CASSLRGQGTTNGYTF. DNA for the CDR3: TGCGCCAGCAGCTTGAGAGGACAGGGGACAACCAATGGCTACACCTTC. The full variable domain, rest sourced from reference TRBV5-1 and TRBJ1-2, is KAGVTQTPRYLIKTRGQQVTLSCSPISGHRSVSWYQQTPGQGLQFLFEYFSETQRNKGNFPGRFSGRQFSNSRSEMNVSTLELGDSALYLCASSLRGQGTTNGYTFGSGTRLTVV.

As for this clone: Other DNA sequences from this sample encode an identical CDR3 as well. This chain uses TRBV5-4 with TRBJ1-2, with D unresolved. V was clipped by 4 bases and J by 2 bases, with 9 bases between them. This CDR3 comprises 13 residues. Looked up from germline, CDR1 is SGHNT and CDR2 is YYREEE (reference sequence). The CDR3 DNA reads TGTGCCAGCAGCCCGGACGGGAACTATGGCTACACCTTC. This translates into CASSPDGNYGYTF.

The chain uses TRBV7-8 and TRBJ2-5, with TRBD1 identical over 8 bases. The CDR3 spans 15 residues. The germline V gene encodes CDR1 SGHVS and CDR2 FQNEAQ. V lost 5 bases to trimming and J lost 4 bases; unmatched junction nucleotides: 9. CDR3 DNA sequence: TGTGCCAGCAGCCCGCGGACAGGGCTGGGAGAGACCCAGTACTTC. It specifies CASSPRTGLGETQYF.

The J gene is TRBJ2-1, the V gene TRBV20-1; D is uncertain. Germline V CDR1 and CDR2: DFQATT, SNEGSKA (reference sequence). V was trimmed by 4 bases and J by 4 bases, leaving 5 bases between them. This CDR3 has 11 amino acids. The CDR3 spells CSATQYNEQFF. The CDR3 DNA sequence: TGCAGTGCTACTCAATACAATGAGCAGTTCTTC.

The CDR3 bases are TGTGCCAGCAGCGGAACAAGCGGGATCAATCAAGAGACCCAGTACTTC. As protein: CASSGTSGINQETQYF. This chain uses TRBV7-6 with TRBJ2-5; TRBD2 aligns across 7 bases. Germline-derived CDR1 and CDR2 are SGHVS and FNYEAQ. The CDR3 length is 16 residues. V dropped 5 bases and J dropped 2; count of bases not matched to a gene: 11. The whole variable domain, filled in from reference TRBV7-6 and TRBJ2-5, reads GAGVSQSPRYKVTKRGQDVALRCDPISGHVSLYWYRQALGQGPEFLTYFNYEAQQDKSGLPNDRFSAERPEGSISTLTIQRTEQRDSAMYRCASSGTSGINQETQYFGPGTRLLVL.

The J gene is TRBJ2-3, the V gene TRBV6-1, with D possibly being TRBD1 or TRBD2 (5 bases each). V lost 5 bases and J lost 6, with 18 bases in between. Germline CDR1 and CDR2: MNHNS and SASEGT. The CDR3 has 15 amino acids. CDR3 region: CASSPNSPGLDTQYF. In DNA form, the CDR3 reads TGTGCCAGCAGTCCGAACAGTCCGGGGCTGGATACGCAGTATTTT.

The J gene is TRBJ2-7, the V gene TRBV15; D is unresolved. CDR1 is LNHNV, CDR2 YYDKDF, per germline (reference sequence). The V gene lost 3 bases and the J gene lost 1 base, with 13 bases spanning the gap. The CDR3 loop spans 15 amino acids. The chain's CDR3 is CATSSLAVKSYEQYF. DNA for the CDR3: TGTGCCACCAGCAGTTTGGCGGTGAAGTCCTACGAGCAGTACTTC.

The chain has TRBV5-1 and TRBJ1-1; D is ambiguous. In germline, CDR1 is SGHRS, CDR2 YFSETQ. This CDR3 has 15 residues. Deletions cut 4 bases from V and 1 base from J, with 14 bases between. This CDR3 reads CASSPGERRNTEAFF. DNA of the CDR3: TGCGCCAGCAGCCCCGGGGAGAGGCGGAACACTGAAGCTTTCTTT. Drawing the rest from reference TRBV5-1 and TRBJ1-1, the complete variable domain is KAGVTQTPRYLIKTRGQQVTLSCSPISGHRSVSWYQQTPGQGLQFLFEYFSETQRNKGNFPGRFSGRQFSNSRSEMNVSTLELGDSALYLCASSPGERRNTEAFFGQGTRLTVV.

On this clone itself: One end of the junction is discordant with germline, which a read error may explain. V usage is TRBV7-7 and J usage is TRBJ2-7; 13 bases agree with TRBD2. This CDR3 is built from 15 residues. CDR1 and CDR2 from the germline V gene are SSHAT and FNYEAQ (reference sequence). CDR3 in DNA: TGTGCTAGCAGCCGCGGACTAGCGGGAGAGTACGAGCAGTACTTC. Translating it yields CASSRGLAGEYEQYF.

Concerning this clone: This specimen includes other DNA sequences encoding the same CDR3. This chain joins TRBV19 and TRBJ2-5; 8 bases line up with TRBD1. Germline V gene lookup returns CDR1 LNHDA and CDR2 SQIVND (reference sequence). This CDR3 has 13 amino acids. V lost 6 bases to trimming and J lost 4 bases; unmatched junction nucleotides: 4. For the CDR3, the DNA is TGTGCCAGTAGCAGGGGGCAGGGAGAGACCCAGTACTTC. Its protein is CASSRGQGETQYF. Full variable domain (outside the CDR3, taken from reference TRBV19 and TRBJ2-5): DGGITQSPKYLFRKEGQNVTLSCEQNLNHDAMYWYRQDPGQGLRLIYYSQIVNDFQKGDIAEGYSVSREKKESFPLTVTSAQKNPTAFYLCASSRGQGETQYFGPGTRLLVL.

As for this clone: A junction end diverges from the germline sequence, so it may reflect a read error. Additional DNA sequences in this sample encode the identical CDR3. The V and J genes are TRBV5-1 and TRBJ2-7; 12 nucleotides agree with TRBD1. Germline V gene sequence: CDR1 SGHRS, CDR2 YFSETQ. The CDR3 length is 15 residues. CDR3 in amino acids: CASSMGTGGFYEQYF. CDR3 DNA: TGCGCCAGCAGCATGGGGACAGGGGGCTTCTACGAGCAATACTTC.

This chain uses TRBV28 with TRBJ1-1, with TRBD1 as a possible D gene (5 bases). The CDR3 is 13 residues long. Deletions cut 5 bases from V and 6 bases from J, with 13 bases between. CDR1 is MDHEN, CDR2 SYDVKM, per germline. The CDR3 is CASSRPGTSEAFF. DNA of the CDR3: TGTGCCAGCAGTCGTCCCGGGACCTCTGAAGCTTTCTTT.

This clone came up once. This chain uses TRBV2 with TRBJ2-4; 7 bases match TRBD1. The CDR3 is 12 amino acids. V shed 6 bases, J shed 9 bases, and the junction held 5 bases outside the gene matches. Germline V gives CDR1 SNHLY, CDR2 FYNNEI. For the CDR3, the DNA is TGTGCCAGCAGCGGGGACAGTCCCATTCAGTACTTC. Translation gives CASSGDSPIQYF.

The chain employs TRBV6-6 and TRBJ1-5, with a tentative D call TRBD1 (6 bases). Germline CDR1 MNHNY, CDR2 SVGAGI (reference sequence). V lost 0 bases and J 7 bases, leaving 13 bases between the germline ends. The CDR3 covers 15 residues. CDR3 bases: TGTGCCAGCAGTTACTCCACGGGGGCTGGGCAGCCCCAGCATTTT. Encoded protein: CASSYSTGAGQPQHF.

The V gene is TRBV6-5, the J gene TRBJ1-6; tentative D call: TRBD1 (6 bases). The germline CDR1 and CDR2 sequences are MNHEY and SVGAGI. The CDR3 loop spans 13 amino acids. V shed 6 bases and J shed 6 bases, with 9 bases lying between them. In nucleotides, the CDR3 is TGTGCCAGCAGATTCAGGGGTAATTCACCCCTCCACTTT. Protein: CASRFRGNSPLHF.

The CDR3 nucleotides read TGTGCCAGCAGCTTAGGAGGGTGGGAGCAGTACTTC. Protein: CASSLGGWEQYF. The rearrangement uses TRBV7-9 and TRBJ2-7; TRBD2 might be the D (5 bases). The CDR3 covers 12 residues. Germline V gene sequence: CDR1 SEHNR, CDR2 FQNEAQ (reference sequence). The ends were cut back, 1 base at V and 7 bases at J, with 8 bases in the middle.